Included here is one T cell receptor (beta chain) sequence, with context. The target of this receptor is not known. One base away there is no much larger clone; base qualities are not given. The 90 tumor samples underwent high-throughput TCR profiling using ImmunoSEQ. The study's processing was this. The repertoire diversity metrics included richness (unique productive sequences), clonality, evenness and relatedness, and the Bhattacharyya coefficient was used to measure similarity between samples. A sensitivity analysis excluded TCRs with fewer than two reads and gave consistent conclusions. Here the immuneACCESS table is served through TCRdb, limited to in-frame sequences with V and J called. Missing clones are a known gap in these copies; in checked studies unresolved V genes cover under half, and the rest lacks a known reason. V and J calls and clone size are those listed in that table; D and trimming were worked out from the DNA. The sample profile shows approximately 3,500 clones; about 68% of them were found once. Together, the top ten hold roughly 20% of the sample.

The sample is drawn from a study of high-grade serous ovarian cancer treatment subgroups (dated by TCRdb to the early 2020s). Background for the entire study: A mean of approximately 13,000 reads and more than 7,000 unique TCR beta rearrangements per sample was generated by sequencing. TCR beta repertoires were profiled in patients with high-grade serous ovarian cancer who were grouped, under a laparoscopic triage algorithm, by complete gross resection or by neoadjuvant chemotherapy response. The approximately 30-patient cohort included ten or so patients with no residual disease after primary surgery (R0), ten or so excellent NACT responders, and ten or so poor NACT responders. Each patient contributed one primary tumor and two metastatic tumor samples, giving some 97 samples in total.

Summary of the overall study and its limitations: TCR clonal relatedness showed a positive correlation with neoantigen level and a trend toward positive correlation with copy number variation and mutation load from whole-genome sequencing. Spatial information was not captured by bulk tumor TCR sequencing, so insight into HGSC tumor complexity and diversity was limited. Repertoire similarity between tumors from the same patient ranged from roughly 0.095 to 0.8, while tumors from different patients showed almost no similarity. TCR repertoire analyses focused on CDR3; CDR1 and CDR2 were not analyzed.

Tumor samples were obtained before definitive surgery or chemotherapy. Genomic DNA was extracted by the MD Anderson Biospecimen Extraction Resource, and TCR sequencing was done by the MD Anderson Cancer Genomics Laboratory. Sequenced input: tumor tissue. The origin of this receptor is a human donor with high-grade serous ovarian cancer.

In nucleotide form, the sequence is TGTGCCAGCAGGGACTTCCCCGCGTCTAGGGTGCAGTACTTC. Its protein product is CASRDFPASRVQYF. The chain joins TRBV27 to TRBJ2-5; the D gene is possibly TRBD2, with 5 bases matching. Measured from the cysteine to the phenylalanine, the CDR3 is 14 residues long. Just CDR3 DNA is preserved here, 42 bases in frame from base 1. V is shortened by 6 bases, J by 11 bases, and the region joining them spans 22 bases. The germline V gene (reference sequence) gives CDR1 as MNHEY and CDR2 as SMNVEV.